Following are 20 T cell receptor beta chains from one sample sequenced in a study of identical twins (dated by TCRdb to 2016 to 2017). The protocol used for the library was 5' RACE. Sequencing relied on an Illumina HiSeq 2000. Clones were called with MiXCR by TCRdb after fastp trimmed the public reads at Q25, and only in-frame beta chains were retained. Duplicate CDR3 protein sequences are folded into a single record with the most common DNA and genes. The sample includes 550,000 to 700,000 distinct CDR3 sequences, with 20% to 25% observed a single time. The ten biggest clones cover 4% to 4.5% of the sample. This same sample was also part of a study on T cells expressing NK-cell markers.

The sequencing sample was made of PBMCs. Receptors were obtained from a woman between 18 and 30 years old in good health.

There are a few counts of this clonotype. The chain has TRBV11-2 and TRBJ2-1; 9 nucleotides line up with TRBD2. V trimming: 4 bases; J trimming: 3 bases; junction bases outside the gene matches: 13. CDR3 length: 18 amino acids. The germline gives CDR1 SGHAT, CDR2 FQNNGV. CDR3 amino acids: CASSSPGTSPTLYNEQFF. CDR3 sequence (DNA): TGTGCCAGCAGCTCTCCCGGGACTAGCCCGACCCTCTACAATGAGCAGTTCTTC.

This clonotype was observed a handful of times. The V call is TRBV5-1, the J call TRBJ2-5, with 7 bases identical to TRBD1. This CDR3 spans 15 amino acids. The germline V gene has CDR1 SGHRS and CDR2 YFSETQ. Trimming removed 2 bases from V and 2 bases from J; junction bases left unmatched: 6. This chain's CDR3 is CASSLAGTVQETQYF. In nucleotides, the CDR3 is TGCGCCAGCAGCTTAGCCGGGACAGTACAAGAGACCCAGTACTTC.

The table lists this clonotype with a few counts. CDR3 sequence: CASSFLAGAVNEQFF. CDR3 nucleotides: TGTGCCAGCAGTTTCTTAGCGGGAGCCGTCAATGAGCAGTTCTTC. The V and J genes are TRBV12-3 or TRBV12-4 and TRBJ2-1; 9 nucleotides agree with TRBD2. The junction had 6 bases not matched to a gene; V was cut back by 3 bases and J by 6 bases. The CDR3 runs to 15 residues.

This chain links TRBV29-1 with TRBJ2-3; either TRBD1 or TRBD2 may fit D (5 bases each). The CDR3 is 12 residues long. The V gene's germline CDR1 is SQVTM and CDR2 ANQGSEA. V lost 4 bases and J 4 bases, leaving 9 bases between the germline ends. The CDR3 here is CSVAKGPDTQYF. As DNA, the CDR3 is TGCAGCGTTGCGAAGGGACCAGATACGCAGTATTTT.

In its sample, this clonotype was seen a few times. The genes are TRBV10-2 and TRBJ1-2; D is perhaps TRBD1 (6 bases). This CDR3 region has 17 residues. V was clipped by 6 bases and J by 4 bases, with 24 bases between them. CDR1 is WSHSY and CDR2 is SAAADI in the germline V gene. CDR3 coding DNA: TGCGCCAGCAGGGGGGTCTTGAGGACAGTATCCGGCTATGGCTACACCTTC. Translating it yields CASRGVLRTVSGYGYTF.

V is TRBV6-6 and J is TRBJ2-3; tentatively, D is TRBD1 (6 bases). The germline gives CDR1 MNHNY, CDR2 SVGAGI (reference sequence). The V end lost 4 bases, the J end lost 4 bases, and 9 bases lay between the germline ends. The CDR3 contains 13 residues. CDR3 DNA sequence: TGTGCCAGCAGTTTAAGGGGGTCAGATACGCAGTATTTT. It encodes CASSLRGSDTQYF.

This clonotype appeared a few times. V is TRBV4-3 and J is TRBJ1-6; D is unclear. The germline gives CDR1 LGHNA, CDR2 YSLEER. Trimming took off 0 bases at V and 4 bases at J, with 7 bases between the two ends. CDR3 length: 15 amino acids. CDR3 amino acids: CASSQDGQYNSPLHF. CDR3 coding DNA: TGCGCCAGCAGCCAAGATGGCCAGTATAATTCACCCCTCCACTTT.

This clonotype was found a few times. The genes are TRBV5-1 and TRBJ2-4; D remains ambiguous. CDR3 length: 15 residues. In germline, CDR1 is SGHRS, CDR2 YFSETQ. Trimming cost V 4 bases and J 2 bases, with 13 bases left between them. In DNA, the CDR3 is TGCGCCAGCAGCCCCCGCTCGAGGACCAAAAACATTCAGTACTTC. Translating it yields CASSPRSRTKNIQYF.

This clonotype has a handful of counts. The chain uses TRBV5-5 and TRBJ2-7; TRBD2 matches 8 bases. V shed 0 bases, J shed 6 bases, and the junction held 8 bases outside the gene matches. CDR1 and CDR2 (germline): SGHKS, YYEKEE (reference sequence). This CDR3 has 15 amino acids. The CDR3 sequence: CASSLAPTSVVEQYF. CDR3 coding DNA: TGTGCCAGCAGCTTGGCCCCGACTAGCGTTGTCGAGCAGTACTTC.

The chain has TRBV6-1 and TRBJ2-2; TRBD2 matches at 13 bases. With 6 bases clipped from V and 8 bases from J, the junction kept 6 bases outside the gene matches. The CDR3 consists of 15 residues. From germline, CDR1 is MNHNS and CDR2 SASEGT. The CDR3 bases are TGTGCCAGCAGCCCACTAGCGGGAGGGCGGGGGGAGCTGTTTTTT. This gives the protein CASSPLAGGRGELFF.

This clonotype was found many times. The chain combines TRBV2 with TRBJ2-5; no reliable D call. The CDR3 is 12 residues long. Deletions cut 6 bases from V and 4 bases from J, with 9 bases between. Looked up from germline, CDR1 is SNHLY and CDR2 is FYNNEI. The CDR3 DNA reads TGTGCCAGCAGGCGGTTGGGAGAGACCCAGTACTTC. Amino acid sequence: CASRRLGETQYF.

This clonotype was found a few times. The gene calls are TRBV20-1 and TRBJ2-1; 9 nucleotides line up with TRBD1. J gave up 16 bases and V 2 bases, and 6 bases lay outside the gene matches. This CDR3 is built from 11 residues. Germline V CDR1 and CDR2: DFQATT, SNEGSKA (reference sequence). CDR3 bases: TGCAGTGCTAGAAGGGGACAGGGTGATTTCTTC. This translates into CSARRGQGDFF.

This clonotype was detected only a few times. V and J are TRBV12-3 or TRBV12-4 and TRBJ2-5, with D possibly being TRBD2 (6 bases). V lost 5 bases, J lost 5 bases, and 24 bases lay in between. This CDR3 contains 17 residues. The CDR3 bases are TGTGCCAGCAGTCTAACTACGTGGAGGGCACCCCGCGAGACCCAGTACTTC. Residues: CASSLTTWRAPRETQYF.

The chain joins TRBV20-1 to TRBJ1-2; no reliable D call. V dropped 0 bases and J dropped 7 bases, with 15 bases sitting between them. Germline values: CDR1 DFQATT, CDR2 SNEGSKA (reference sequence). This CDR3 spans 14 amino acids. CDR3 in DNA: TGCAGTGCTAGAGATCAGAGGGAGTTGGGTGGCTACACCTTC. As protein: CSARDQRELGGYTF.

The chain has TRBV12-3 or TRBV12-4 and TRBJ2-3, with a weak D call TRBD1 (5 bases). The CDR3 spans 15 residues. V was clipped by 4 bases and J by 1 base, with 12 bases between them. The CDR3, as DNA: TGTGCCAGCAGTTACAGGACCGCGGGCACAGATACGCAGTATTTT. Translated, it gives CASSYRTAGTDTQYF.

The table lists this clonotype with a few counts. This chain joins TRBV20-1 and TRBJ2-7, with D possibly matching TRBD2 (7 bases). From germline, CDR1 is DFQATT and CDR2 SNEGSKA (reference sequence). CDR3 length: 15 amino acids. Deletions cut 6 bases from V and 1 base from J, with 19 bases between. The CDR3: CSARPMGGRSYEQYF. CDR3 coding DNA: TGCAGTGCCAGACCCATGGGGGGGCGATCCTACGAGCAGTACTTC.

Many counts were recorded for this clonotype. This sequence joins TRBV20-1 and TRBJ2-1; 7 bases line up with TRBD2. Losses at the gene ends were 6 bases for V and 6 bases for J; bases not matched to a gene: 11. This CDR3 region has 14 residues. CDR1 is DFQATT, CDR2 SNEGSKA, per germline (reference sequence). For the CDR3, the DNA is TGCAGTGCCAGCAATCGGGGGGAGCTCAATGAGCAGTTCTTC. It codes for CSASNRGELNEQFF.

About this clonotype: Compared with germline, one end of the junction differs, possibly owing to a read error. The genes are TRBV7-2 and TRBJ1-2; D gene ambiguous. The CDR3 totals 13 residues. Per the germline V gene, CDR1 is SGHTA and CDR2 is FQGNSA. CDR3 loop: CASSLDAEQSSLF. The CDR3 DNA reads as TGTGCCAGCAGCTTAGACGCTGAGCAGTCCAGTCTCTTC.

CDR3 sequence reads: CATGGGPPGTDTQYF. Written as DNA, the CDR3 is TGTGCCACCGGGGGGGGCCCCCCCGGCACAGATACGCAGTATTTT. V gene TRBV15 combines with J gene TRBJ2-3; possibly TRBD2 for D (7 bases). V lost 8 bases to trimming and J lost 1 base, with 16 bases between them. CDR1 and CDR2 from the germline V gene are LNHNV and YYDKDF (reference sequence). The length of the CDR3 is 15 residues.

The chain combines TRBV3-1 with TRBJ2-1, with a weak D call TRBD2 (6 bases). The CDR3 loop spans 16 amino acids. Germline CDR1 reads LGHDT; CDR2 reads YNNKEL (reference sequence). V shed 11 bases and J shed 0 bases, with 20 bases lying between them. CDR3 coding DNA: TGTGCCTGGGAACGGTCCTCGGGAGACTCCTACAATGAGCAGTTCTTC. Its protein is CAWERSSGDSYNEQFF.